Presented here are 23 T cell receptor beta chains from one specimen sequenced in a study of blood T cell repertoires in COVID-19. The data were produced by immunoSEQ multiplex PCR, yet TCRdb's version contains in-frame clones alone and is incomplete. Seen here are tens of thousands of clones, around 86% observed once, and the top ten hold around 4.5%. The sample consisted of peripheral blood. The receptors originated from a woman older than 75 with acute or convalescent COVID-19.

The V call is TRBV6-5, the J call TRBJ1-5, with 8 bases that match TRBD1. The CDR3 is made up of 14 amino acids. Germline-derived CDR1 and CDR2 are MNHEY and SVGAGI. Unmatched junction bases numbered 5, after V lost 5 bases and J lost 5 bases. The CDR3 DNA follows: TGTGCCAGCAGTCGGGGACAGGATCATCAGCCCCAGCATTTT. It codes for CASSRGQDHQPQHF.

The chain has TRBV27 and TRBJ1-5, with D uncertain. Germline V lookup: CDR1 MNHEY, CDR2 SMNVEV (reference sequence). The V gene lost 5 bases and the J gene lost 2 bases, with 7 bases spanning the gap. This CDR3 has 13 amino acids. The CDR3 loop is CASSPPGNQPQHF. The CDR3 DNA reads TGTGCCAGCAGTCCCCCGGGCAATCAGCCCCAGCATTTT.

The chain is built from TRBV30 and TRBJ1-1; possible D gene TRBD1, 6 bases. V was cut by 5 bases and J by 6 bases, with 13 bases left in between. In germline, CDR1 is GTSNPN, CDR2 SVGIG (reference sequence). The CDR3 runs to 12 residues. The CDR3: CAWGGTVAEAFF. The DNA for the CDR3 is TGTGCCTGGGGGGGCACAGTAGCTGAAGCTTTCTTT.

V gene TRBV4-3 combines with J gene TRBJ2-2; D not resolved. The germline V and J ends were trimmed by 0 bases and 1 base, with 9 bases remaining between them. The CDR3 extends over 16 amino acids. Germline loops: CDR1 LGHNA, CDR2 YSLEER. This CDR3 reads CASSQDNGKNTGELFF. DNA of the CDR3: TGCGCCAGCAGCCAAGATAATGGCAAGAACACCGGGGAGCTGTTTTTT.

The V call is TRBV11-3, the J call TRBJ2-1; D gene ambiguous. Trimming removed 1 base from V and 5 bases from J, with 9 bases in between. Germline CDR1 reads SGHNT; CDR2 reads YENEEA. The CDR3 contains 14 residues. CDR3 nucleotide sequence: TGTGCCAGCAGCTTAGGCCGAGTGAACAATGAGCAGTTCTTC. Its protein product is CASSLGRVNNEQFF.

This sequence joins TRBV7-2 and TRBJ1-1; D ambiguous. Trimming removed 4 bases at V and 1 base at J, with 7 bases between. Germline-derived CDR1 and CDR2 are SGHTA and FQGNSA. The CDR3 covers 13 residues. DNA for the CDR3: TGTGCCAGCAGCTCTACCCCGAACACTGAAGCTTTCTTT. It yields the protein CASSSTPNTEAFF.

The rearrangement uses TRBV19 and TRBJ2-3; 14 bases agree with TRBD2. Germline-derived CDR1 and CDR2 are LNHDA and SQIVND (reference sequence). This CDR3 comprises 17 residues. Trimming removed 5 bases from V and 2 bases from J; junction bases left unmatched: 6. The CDR3 sequence is CASSPGTSGGSTDTQYF. The CDR3 nucleotides read TGTGCCAGTAGTCCTGGGACTAGCGGGGGCTCCACAGATACGCAGTATTTT.

This CDR3 is CASSGEGNSPLHF. CDR3 in DNA: TGCGCCAGCAGCGGAGAAGGAAATTCACCCCTCCACTTT. V gene TRBV4-1 combines with J gene TRBJ1-6; no reliable D call. CDR3 length: 13 amino acids. V lost 5 bases, J lost 7 bases, and 9 bases lay in between. Germline CDR1 is MGHRA and CDR2 is YSYEKL.

The chain couples TRBV7-2 to TRBJ2-7, with D possibly being TRBD2 (5 bases). V was clipped by 1 base and J by 7 bases, with 11 bases between them. CDR1 and CDR2 from the germline V gene are SGHTA and FQGNSA. The CDR3 runs 13 residues. The CDR3 DNA reads TGTGCCAGCAGCTTAGAGAGGGATAGGGAGCAGTACTTC. It specifies CASSLERDREQYF.

The rearrangement uses TRBV14 and TRBJ2-3; the match to TRBD2 covers 11 bases. The V gene end was trimmed by 5 bases and the J gene end by 2 bases; junction bases not matched to a gene: 6. From germline, CDR1 is SGHDN and CDR2 FVKESK. The CDR3 covers 16 residues. The CDR3 spells CASSDLGLAATDTQYF. The CDR3 nucleotides are TGTGCCAGCAGCGACTTGGGACTAGCGGCCACAGATACGCAGTATTTT.

The genes are TRBV5-6 and TRBJ1-2, with TRBD1 as a possible D gene (5 bases). The length of the CDR3 is 12 residues. The V gene lost 3 bases and the J gene lost 10 bases, with 13 bases spanning the gap. CDR1 and CDR2 from the germline V gene are SGHDT and YYEEEE. The CDR3 nucleotides read TGTGCCAGCAGCTGGTCCCAGGGTTTCTACACCTTC. This sequence encodes CASSWSQGFYTF.

As DNA, the CDR3 is TGTGCCAGCACCCCAGGGACTACGAACACCGGGGAGCTGTTTTTT. Its translation: CASTPGTTNTGELFF. This chain joins TRBV6-5 and TRBJ2-2; 7 bases agree with TRBD2. V lost 7 bases to trimming and J lost 0 bases; unmatched junction nucleotides: 5. The CDR3 length is 15 residues. The germline V gene encodes CDR1 MNHEY and CDR2 SVGAGI.

As regards this clone: The same CDR3 can be traced to other DNA sequences in this sample. J is TRBJ1-2 and V is TRBV19, with D possibly matching TRBD1 (5 bases). The CDR3 extends over 13 amino acids. The germline gives CDR1 LNHDA, CDR2 SQIVND (reference sequence). V lost 0 bases and J lost 3, with 5 bases in between. The CDR3 bases are TGTGCCAGTAGTATAGACAGGGACTATGGCTACACCTTC. Translation: CASSIDRDYGYTF.

J is TRBJ1-4 and V is TRBV28; tentatively, D is TRBD1 (6 bases). Trimming shortened V by 6 bases and J by 1 base, and 9 bases separated the two germline ends. The germline gives CDR1 MDHEN, CDR2 SYDVKM. This CDR3 region has 14 residues. CDR3 in amino acids: CASRRTETNEKLFF. CDR3 coding DNA: TGTGCCAGCAGGCGGACAGAAACTAATGAAAAACTGTTTTTT.

This clone was seen at least ten times. DNA of the CDR3: TGTGCCAGCAGTTACTCTGTGGCAGGGGAAGCTTTCTTT. Protein: CASSYSVAGEAFF. The rearrangement joins TRBV6-6 to TRBJ1-1, with a possible D match to TRBD1 (5 bases). Trimming took 0 bases from V and 8 from J, leaving 10 bases between them. Germline CDR1 is MNHNY and CDR2 is SVGAGI (reference sequence). This CDR3 comprises 13 residues.

This chain joins TRBV2 and TRBJ1-5; D not resolved. CDR3 length equals 15 residues. The germline V gene has CDR1 SNHLY and CDR2 FYNNEI. Trimming shortened V by 1 base and J by 4 bases, and 11 bases separated the two germline ends. This CDR3 reads CASSEGQAQNQPQHF. The CDR3 DNA reads TGTGCCAGCAGTGAAGGGCAGGCCCAGAATCAGCCCCAGCATTTT.

This clone appeared once. Here the CDR3 reads CASSSPNSPLHF. The CDR3 region has the DNA TGTGCCAGCAGTTCCCCGAATTCACCCCTCCACTTT. The chain is built from TRBV9 and TRBJ1-6; D is unresolved. Germline V gene lookup returns CDR1 SGDLS and CDR2 YYNGEE. This CDR3 has 12 amino acids. Trimming stripped 5 bases from V and 7 bases from J, with 7 bases between.

This clone occurred once. The chain has TRBV7-9 and TRBJ2-2; D unclear. The germline CDR1 and CDR2 sequences are SEHNR and FQNEAQ (reference sequence). The CDR3 is made up of 14 amino acids. V was cut by 1 base and J by 5 bases, with 8 bases left in between. The DNA for the CDR3 is TGTGCCAGCAGCTTAGGGCAGAAGACCGGGGAGCTGTTTTTT. It encodes CASSLGQKTGELFF.

Only one count was recorded for this clone. The rearrangement links TRBV6-5 to TRBJ2-7; no reliable D call. The CDR3 consists of 15 residues. Germline V CDR1 and CDR2: MNHEY, SVGAGI. V was pared by 0 bases and J by 6 bases, with 15 bases between. This chain's CDR3 is CASSYSSQVSIEQYF. CDR3 bases: TGTGCCAGCAGTTACTCGTCCCAGGTGTCGATCGAGCAGTACTTC.

Only a few counts were recorded for this clone. This same CDR3 is encoded by further DNA sequences in the sample. This chain joins TRBV6-1 and TRBJ1-2; a possible D gene is TRBD1 (6 bases). V lost 3 bases, J lost 1 base, and 9 bases lay in between. The germline CDR1 and CDR2 sequences are MNHNS and SASEGT. The CDR3 consists of 14 residues. The CDR3 nucleotides are TGTGCCAGCAGTGAGGAAGGGGGTAACTATGGCTACACCTTC. This codes for CASSEEGGNYGYTF.

The chain uses TRBV7-3 and TRBJ2-7; maybe TRBD1 (5 bases). The CDR3 runs to 11 residues. Germline V gene lookup returns CDR1 SGHTA and CDR2 FQGTGA. The germline V and J ends were trimmed by 9 bases and 2 bases, with 8 bases remaining between them. The CDR3 reads CARGPAYEQYF. The CDR3 coding sequence is TGTGCCAGGGGGCCCGCCTACGAGCAGTACTTC.

This chain connects TRBV13 to TRBJ2-2; D gene uncertain. CDR1 PRHDT and CDR2 FYEKMQ come from the germline V gene (reference sequence). Trimming removed 2 bases at V and 7 bases at J, with 2 bases between. The CDR3 sequence is 11 residues long. CDR3 in DNA: TGTGCCAGCAGCTTATACGGGGAGCTGTTTTTT. Translation gives CASSLYGELFF.

This clone was observed a single time. The genes are TRBV27 and TRBJ2-1, with 12 nucleotides matching TRBD2. The V segment lost 5 bases and the J segment 7 bases; nucleotides outside the gene matches: 6. The length of the CDR3 is 15 residues. Germline V gives CDR1 MNHEY, CDR2 SMNVEV (reference sequence). CDR3 loop: CASSPLAGGVNEQFF. CDR3 in DNA: TGTGCCAGCAGTCCCCTAGCGGGGGGGGTGAATGAGCAGTTCTTC.